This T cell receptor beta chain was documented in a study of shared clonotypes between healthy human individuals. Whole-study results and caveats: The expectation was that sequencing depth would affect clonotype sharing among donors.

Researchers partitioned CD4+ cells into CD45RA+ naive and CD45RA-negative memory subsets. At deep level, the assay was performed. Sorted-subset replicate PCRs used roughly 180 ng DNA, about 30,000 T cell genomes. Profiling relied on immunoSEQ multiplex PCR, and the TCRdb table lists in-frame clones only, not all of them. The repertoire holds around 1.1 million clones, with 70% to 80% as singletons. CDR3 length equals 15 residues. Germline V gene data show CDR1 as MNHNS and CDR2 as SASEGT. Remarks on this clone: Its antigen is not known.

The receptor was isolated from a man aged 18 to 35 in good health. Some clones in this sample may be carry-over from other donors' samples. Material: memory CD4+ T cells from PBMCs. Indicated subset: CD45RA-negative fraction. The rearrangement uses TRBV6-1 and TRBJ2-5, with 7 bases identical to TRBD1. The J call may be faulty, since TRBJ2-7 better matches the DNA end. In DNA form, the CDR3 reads TGTGCCAGCAGTGTCACAGGGGAAGGACCTAACGAGCAGTACTTC. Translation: CASSVTGEGPNEQYF.